Following are 24 T cell receptor beta chains from one sample sequenced in a study of blood T cell repertoires in COVID-19. Sequencing was performed with immunoSEQ multiplex PCR; in TCRdb, only in-frame clones are kept and a portion is missing. The data show about 130,000 clones, 90% seen once. The sample taken for sequencing was peripheral blood. All receptors come from a man aged 55 to 70 with COVID-19, enrolled during active disease.

V usage is TRBV25-1 and J usage is TRBJ2-5, with D possibly TRBD2 on 5 matching bases. V dropped 7 bases and J dropped 3 bases, with 12 bases sitting between them. Germline CDR1 MGHDK, CDR2 SYGVNS. The CDR3 spans 13 residues. This chain's CDR3 is CASTEVEKETQYF. The CDR3 DNA sequence: TGTGCCAGCACGGAGGTCGAGAAAGAGACCCAGTACTTC. Filled out from reference TRBV25-1 and TRBJ2-5, the complete variable domain reads EADIYQTPRYLVIGTGKKITLECSQTMGHDKMYWYQQDPGMELHLIHYSYGVNSTEKGDLSSESTVSRIRTEHFPLTLESARPSHTSQYLCASTEVEKETQYFGPGTRLLVL.

The CDR3 reads CASRSGTGGYEQYF. As DNA, the CDR3 is TGTGCCAGTAGATCCGGGACAGGGGGGTACGAGCAGTACTTC. The genes are TRBV19 and TRBJ2-7; 11 nucleotides align to TRBD1. Germline loops: CDR1 LNHDA, CDR2 SQIVND (reference sequence). V shed 6 bases and J 4 bases; nucleotides not matched to a gene: 5. There are 14 residues in the CDR3.

J is TRBJ2-1 and V is TRBV18; 8 bases are shared with TRBD2. Per germline, CDR1 KGHSH and CDR2 LQKENI. Germline trimming cut 5 bases from V and 5 bases from J; bases unmatched to any gene: 8. The CDR3 has 15 residues. This CDR3 reads CASSMAGGRDNEQFF. The CDR3, as DNA: TGTGCCAGCTCAATGGCGGGAGGCCGGGACAATGAGCAGTTCTTC.

This chain joins TRBV18 and TRBJ1-1; a possible D gene is TRBD1 (5 bases). The V end lost 6 bases, the J end lost 0 bases, and 17 bases lay between the germline ends. Looked up from germline, CDR1 is KGHSH and CDR2 is LQKENI. The CDR3 spans 16 residues. The DNA for the CDR3 is TGTGCCAGCTCCCTCACCACGACAGTTTTGAACACTGAAGCTTTCTTT. Its protein product is CASSLTTTVLNTEAFF.

The chain joins TRBV24-1 to TRBJ2-2; 8 bases match TRBD1. The germline V gene encodes CDR1 KGHDR and CDR2 SFDVKD. Unmatched junction bases numbered 14, after V lost 3 bases and J lost 6 bases. This CDR3 is 18 amino acids long. CDR3 DNA sequence: TGTGCCACCAGTGATCACCGACAGGGGATGGGTACGCCCGGGGAGCTGTTTTTT. It specifies CATSDHRQGMGTPGELFF.

The chain has TRBV6-2 or TRBV6-3 and TRBJ2-3, with a weak D call TRBD1 (5 bases). Per the germline V gene, CDR1 is MNHEY and CDR2 is SVGEGT. The V end lost 2 bases, the J end lost 2 bases, and 11 bases lay between the germline ends. The CDR3 is 15 residues long. The CDR3 spells CASSYAGQYTDTQYF. The CDR3 DNA is TGTGCCAGCAGTTACGCAGGGCAATACACAGATACGCAGTATTTT.

J is TRBJ2-1 and V is TRBV19; 10 nucleotides agree with TRBD2. In germline, CDR1 is LNHDA, CDR2 SQIVND (reference sequence). This CDR3 comprises 16 residues. Trimming took 2 bases from V and 2 from J; bases not matched to a gene: 3. CDR3 sequence (DNA): TGTGCCAGTAGTATACCTAGCGGGAGTCCCTACAATGAGCAGTTCTTC. It is translated as CASSIPSGSPYNEQFF.

V usage is TRBV14 and J usage is TRBJ1-1, with D tentatively TRBD1 (5 bases). The V and J ends lost 1 base and 6 bases respectively, with 15 bases between them. The germline CDR1 and CDR2 sequences are SGHDN and FVKESK. The CDR3 runs 15 residues. For the CDR3, the DNA is TGTGCCAGCAGCCAAGGACAAGGGGTGGGGTCTGAAGCTTTCTTT. Translation: CASSQGQGVGSEAFF.

This rearrangement joins TRBV4-1 to TRBJ2-1; 9 bases align to TRBD2. CDR3 length equals 15 residues. Unmatched junction bases numbered 7, after V lost 4 bases and J lost 6 bases. Per the germline V gene, CDR1 is MGHRA and CDR2 is YSYEKL. Written as DNA, the CDR3 is TGCGCCAGCAGCCGGGGACTAGCTCGGGTCAATGAGCAGTTCTTC. Translating it yields CASSRGLARVNEQFF.

The V gene is TRBV2, the J gene TRBJ2-1; 11 bases are a match to TRBD2. The junction had 16 bases not matched to a gene; V was cut back by 10 bases and J by 2 bases. This CDR3 spans 18 amino acids. Looked up from germline, CDR1 is SNHLY and CDR2 is FYNNEI. CDR3 in amino acids: CANTLRLAGGTPYNEQFF. The DNA of the CDR3 is TGTGCCAACACCCTGCGGCTAGCGGGAGGAACCCCCTACAATGAGCAGTTCTTC. The full variable domain, rest sourced from reference TRBV2 and TRBJ2-1, is EPEVTQTPSHQVTQMGQEVILRCVPISNHLYFYWYRQILGQKVEFLVSFYNNEISEKSEIFDDQFSVERPDGSNFTLKIRSTKLEDSAMYFCANTLRLAGGTPYNEQFFGPGTRLTVL.

This clone was counted a single time. This chain links TRBV9 with TRBJ1-4; no reliable D call. Matching the DNA end better, TRBJ2-2 makes the J call doubtful. CDR1 is SGDLS, CDR2 YYNGEE, per germline. This CDR3 spans 13 amino acids. DNA of the CDR3: TGTGCCAGCAGCCCGAGGACCGCAGGGGAGCTGTTTTTT. This translates into CASSPRTAGELFF.

This clone showed up just a few times. The CDR3 protein is CASSPGGPYNEQFF. Written as DNA, the CDR3 is TGTGCCAGCAGTCCGGGCGGGCCCTACAATGAGCAGTTCTTC. The chain links TRBV7-2 to TRBJ2-1, with D perhaps matching TRBD2 (5 bases). The length of the CDR3 is 14 residues. Germline CDR1 reads SGHTA; CDR2 reads FQGNSA. V shed 6 bases and J shed 2 bases, with 11 bases lying between them.

The genes are TRBV7-9 and TRBJ1-3, with a weak D call TRBD1 (5 bases). V lost 0 bases and J 1 base, leaving 10 bases between the germline ends. The CDR3 loop spans 16 amino acids. The germline gives CDR1 SEHNR, CDR2 FQNEAQ (reference sequence). The CDR3 bases are TGTGCCAGCAGCTTAGCGCGGGGGACGTCTGGAAACACCATATATTTT. Encoded protein: CASSLARGTSGNTIYF. Full variable domain (missing parts from reference TRBV7-9 and TRBJ1-3): DTGVSQNPRHKITKRGQNVTFRCDPISEHNRLYWYRQTLGQGPEFLTYFQNEAQLEKSRLLSDRFSAERPKGSFSTLEIQRTEQGDSAMYLCASSLARGTSGNTIYFGEGSWLTVV.

The chain has TRBV29-1 and TRBJ1-3, with 9 bases aligning to TRBD1. Germline V gives CDR1 SQVTM, CDR2 ANQGSEA. The V gene end was trimmed by 6 bases and the J gene end by 0 bases; junction bases not matched to a gene: 12. CDR3 size: 17 residues. The CDR3, as DNA: TGCAGCGTCTCGACAGGGGGGGGTGACTTCTCTGGAAACACCATATATTTT. Protein sequence: CSVSTGGGDFSGNTIYF.

This chain joins TRBV28 and TRBJ2-1; D unclear. The CDR3 loop spans 11 amino acids. Trimming cost V 11 bases and J 4 bases, with 9 bases left between them. Germline V lookup: CDR1 MDHEN, CDR2 SYDVKM. The CDR3 reads CASGRYNEQFF. In DNA form, the CDR3 reads TGTGCCTCAGGAAGGTACAATGAGCAGTTCTTC.

This clone was observed a single time. This chain links TRBV19 with TRBJ1-1; D is possibly TRBD1 (5 bases). The CDR3 runs 13 residues. With 4 bases removed from V and 3 bases from J, the gap between germline ends came to 9 bases. Germline CDR1 reads LNHDA; CDR2 reads SQIVND (reference sequence). In nucleotides, the CDR3 is TGTGCCAGTAGTACCCGACAGTACACTGAAGCTTTCTTT. Its translation: CASSTRQYTEAFF.

The chain has TRBV6-5 and TRBJ2-1; no definite D call. CDR1 is MNHEY, CDR2 SVGAGI, per germline. The CDR3 consists of 15 residues. V was pared by 0 bases and J by 0 bases, with 6 bases between. CDR3 sequence reads: CASSYSYSSYNEQFF. The DNA for the CDR3 is TGTGCCAGCAGTTACTCGTACAGCTCCTACAATGAGCAGTTCTTC.

About this clone itself: Relative to the germline gene, one junction end is altered; a read error may explain this. V usage is TRBV10-3 and J usage is TRBJ2-7; the match to TRBD1 covers 11 bases. The CDR3 has 15 residues. Looked up from germline, CDR1 is ENHRY and CDR2 is SYGVKD. The CDR3 spells CAIGEPGQGAYEQYF. CDR3 sequence (DNA): TGTGCCATCGGTGAGCCGGGACAGGGGGCCTACGAGCAGTACTTC.

CDR3 sequence (DNA): TGTGCCAGCAGCTTAGCCGGGGTTGAGGCGGGAGCCTACGAGCAGTACTTC. Translated: CASSLAGVEAGAYEQYF. The chain links TRBV11-1 to TRBJ2-7; 7 bases map to TRBD2. The CDR3 contains 17 residues. The germline CDR1 and CDR2 sequences are SGHAT and FQDESV (reference sequence). The V segment lost 0 bases and the J segment 2 bases; nucleotides outside the gene matches: 10.

The rearrangement links TRBV19 to TRBJ2-4; tentatively, D is TRBD2 (6 bases). This CDR3 comprises 15 residues. From germline, CDR1 is LNHDA and CDR2 SQIVND (reference sequence). Between the trimmed V and J ends, which lost 3 bases and 0 bases, there was a span of 9 bases. CDR3 sequence (DNA): TGTGCCAGTAGTATCGGGAGATTAGCCAAAAACATTCAGTACTTC. This translates into CASSIGRLAKNIQYF.

The gene calls are TRBV6-5 and TRBJ2-3; D may be TRBD1 (6 bases). Per the germline V gene, CDR1 is MNHEY and CDR2 is SVGAGI. The CDR3 totals 14 residues. The germline V and J ends were trimmed by 5 bases and 4 bases, with 13 bases remaining between them. CDR3 sequence reads: CASSKRTEADTQYF. The DNA for the CDR3 is TGTGCCAGCAGTAAGCGGACAGAGGCAGATACGCAGTATTTT.

The chain recombines TRBV10-1 with TRBJ1-1; D gene unclear. CDR1 and CDR2 from the germline V gene are WNHNN and SYGVQD (reference sequence). Trimming took 0 bases from V and 6 from J, leaving 11 bases between them. This CDR3 spans 14 amino acids. The CDR3 DNA reads TGCGCCAGCAGTGAGTCAGGCGAGGGAGCTGAAGCTTTCTTT. Translating gives CASSESGEGAEAFF.

The chain couples TRBV3-1 (or the pseudogene TRBV3-2) to TRBJ2-1; possibly TRBD2 for D (6 bases). CDR1 is LGHDT, CDR2 YNNKEL, per germline (reference sequence). Trimming shortened V by 0 bases and J by 1 base, and 19 bases separated the two germline ends. This CDR3 spans 19 amino acids. CDR3: CASSQDPPGGTGSYNEQFF. The CDR3 DNA sequence: TGTGCCAGCAGCCAAGATCCTCCAGGAGGGACTGGATCCTACAATGAGCAGTTCTTC.

The chain carries TRBV7-9 and TRBJ2-7; 10 nucleotides line up with TRBD2. V lost 5 bases and J lost 0; bases outside the gene matches: 13. The CDR3 is 18 residues long. Germline V gene sequence: CDR1 SEHNR, CDR2 FQNEAQ (reference sequence). CDR3 sequence (DNA): TGTGCCAGCAGCGGGCTCGGGGTAGCGGGAGGCTACTCCTACGAGCAGTACTTC. This codes for CASSGLGVAGGYSYEQYF.